These 29 T cell receptor beta chains came from one sample sequenced in a study of early T cells in non-severe SARS-CoV-2 infection (dated by TCRdb to the early 2020s). The method behind the library was 5' RACE. The instrument was a NextSeq 500. TCRdb trimmed public reads at Q25 via fastp, called clones via MiXCR and kept in-frame beta chains. CDR3 protein sequences are deduplicated, and each keeps its most common genes and DNA. In all, the sample holds about 94,000 distinct CDR3 sequences, and approximately 13% of those were seen once. The top ten constitute 2% to 2.5% of the sample. The sequenced material came from whole blood. These receptor sequences come from an adult who was a healthcare worker with PCR-confirmed SARS-CoV-2 infection or an uninfected control (not recorded which).

The chain combines TRBV28 with TRBJ1-4; D is uncertain. Germline V gene sequence: CDR1 MDHEN, CDR2 SYDVKM. The V gene lost 6 bases and the J gene lost 5 bases, with 7 bases spanning the gap. The CDR3 runs 12 residues. The CDR3 nucleotides are TGTGCCAGCAGAGTCTGGAATGAAAAACTGTTTTTT. Translating gives CASRVWNEKLFF.

This clonotype was seen many times. The V gene is TRBV7-9, the J gene TRBJ2-1, with D possibly being TRBD1 (6 bases). The V gene lost 5 bases and the J gene lost 0 bases, with 17 bases spanning the gap. The germline V gene has CDR1 SEHNR and CDR2 FQNEAQ (reference sequence). CDR3 length: 17 residues. The chain's CDR3 is CASSLRQAPSSYNEQFF. Written as DNA, the CDR3 is TGTGCCAGCAGCCTTAGACAGGCACCTAGCTCCTACAATGAGCAGTTCTTC.

This sequence joins TRBV11-2 and TRBJ2-7; no reliable D call. Germline V lookup: CDR1 SGHAT, CDR2 FQNNGV. V lost 1 base and J lost 3, with 7 bases in between. The CDR3 runs to 13 residues. This chain's CDR3 is CASSLADGYEQYF. In DNA, the CDR3 is TGTGCCAGCAGCTTAGCCGACGGCTACGAGCAGTACTTC.

This clonotype was seen many times. The junction does not match germline at one end; this may be a read error. CDR3 loop: CATSREGGLGEQFF. DNA for the CDR3: TGTGCCACCAGCCGTGAGGGGGGGCTTGGTGAGCAGTTCTTC. The chain employs TRBV7-9 and TRBJ2-1; TRBD2 is a possible D gene (7 bases). There are 14 residues in the CDR3. Germline CDR1 SEHNR, CDR2 FQNEAQ (reference sequence).

This clonotype was seen repeatedly, ten times or more. The chain links TRBV2 to TRBJ1-6, with D hard to call. Deletions cut 4 bases from V and 8 bases from J, with 6 bases between. The CDR3 runs 12 residues. The germline CDR1 and CDR2 sequences are SNHLY and FYNNEI. The CDR3 DNA reads as TGTGCCAGCAGTGGGACCCATTCACCCCTCCACTTT. It codes for CASSGTHSPLHF.

This clonotype was seen a handful of times. The J gene is TRBJ1-6, the V gene TRBV15; 10 bases are shared with TRBD1. The germline CDR1 and CDR2 sequences are LNHNV and YYDKDF (reference sequence). J lost 8 bases, V lost 0 bases, and 7 bases had no gene match. The CDR3 has 17 amino acids. The CDR3 sequence: CATSRDRDRGNYSPLHF. The CDR3, as DNA: TGTGCCACCAGCAGAGATCGGGACAGGGGTAACTATTCACCCCTCCACTTT. Complete variable domain (other parts from reference TRBV15 and TRBJ1-6): DAMVIQNPRYQVTQFGKPVTLSCSQTLNHNVMYWYQQKSSQAPKLLFHYYDKDFNNEADTPDNFQSRRPNTSFCFLDIRSPGLGDTAMYLCATSRDRDRGNYSPLHFGNGTRLTVT.

V gene TRBV14 combines with J gene TRBJ2-5; TRBD2 is a possible D gene (6 bases). The V and J ends lost 1 base and 2 bases respectively, with 11 bases between them. The CDR3 extends over 15 amino acids. Germline CDR1 reads SGHDN; CDR2 reads FVKESK. The CDR3 nucleotides read TGTGCCAGCAGCCAAGTGCGGGGAACTCAAGAGACCCAGTACTTC. Protein product: CASSQVRGTQETQYF.

This clonotype was picked up many times. CDR3 nucleotides: TGTGCCAGCACCTCGATAAACCGTGGCGAGCAGTACTTC. It yields the protein CASTSINRGEQYF. The J gene is TRBJ2-7, the V gene TRBV3-1; no reliable D call. Trimming took off 7 bases at V and 6 bases at J, with 16 bases between the two ends. Germline lookup yields CDR1 LGHDT and CDR2 YNNKEL (reference sequence). This CDR3 comprises 13 residues.

The table lists this clonotype with a few counts. The V call is TRBV18, the J call TRBJ2-7; D is unclear. Germline assignment: CDR1 KGHSH and CDR2 LQKENI. This CDR3 is 15 amino acids long. V gave up 3 bases and J gave up 3 bases, with 15 bases separating them. The CDR3 bases are TGTGCCAGCTCACCTACTCGGACGGGTTACTACGAGCAGTACTTC. Protein sequence: CASSPTRTGYYEQYF.

This clonotype was found a few times. The chain joins TRBV28 to TRBJ1-6; D call uncertain. From germline, CDR1 is MDHEN and CDR2 SYDVKM. Trimming left V 2 bases short and J 3 bases short, with 8 bases between. The CDR3 has 15 amino acids. CDR3 sequence reads: CASSLRGFYNSPLHF. The CDR3 bases are TGTGCCAGCAGTTTACGGGGATTCTATAATTCACCCCTCCACTTT.

The chain combines TRBV20-1 with TRBJ2-3; D is perhaps TRBD2 (6 bases). CDR3 length: 14 amino acids. V was pared by 2 bases and J by 0 bases, with 9 bases between. Germline assignment: CDR1 DFQATT and CDR2 SNEGSKA (reference sequence). CDR3 protein: CSARLATSTDTQYF. The CDR3 DNA is TGCAGTGCTAGACTAGCGACTAGCACAGATACGCAGTATTTT.

Ten or more counts support this clonotype. V and J are TRBV7-2 and TRBJ1-1; D is perhaps TRBD1 (5 bases). This CDR3 region has 16 residues. Trimming pared 1 base from V and 1 base from J, leaving 13 bases between. CDR1 SGHTA and CDR2 FQGNSA come from the germline V gene. Here the CDR3 DNA reads TGTGCCAGCAGCTTAGGGCGTGGCAGGGCGAACACTGAAGCTTTCTTT. This codes for CASSLGRGRANTEAFF.

V and J are TRBV11-1 and TRBJ2-7; D might be TRBD1 (5 bases). The CDR3 runs to 15 residues. Germline V gene sequence: CDR1 SGHAT, CDR2 FQDESV (reference sequence). V shed 1 base and J shed 0 bases, with 10 bases lying between them. The CDR3 spells CASSLDQGFSYEQYF. The CDR3 nucleotides read TGTGCCAGCAGCTTAGATCAGGGCTTCTCCTACGAGCAGTACTTC.

This clonotype was detected a few times. This sequence joins TRBV11-2 and TRBJ2-7; 7 bases align to TRBD1. The length of the CDR3 is 20 residues. Germline trimming cut 1 base from V and 5 bases from J; bases unmatched to any gene: 23. Germline CDR1 and CDR2: SGHAT and FQNNGV. The CDR3 DNA follows: TGTGCCAGCAGCTTAGTCGGTCACATACAGGGGCCTAACGAGGAGGACGAGCAGTACTTC. Protein product: CASSLVGHIQGPNEEDEQYF.

The V and J genes are TRBV4-1 and TRBJ2-2; maybe TRBD2 (6 bases). The germline CDR1 and CDR2 sequences are MGHRA and YSYEKL. V was trimmed by 1 base and J by 7 bases, leaving 13 bases between them. The CDR3 has 15 amino acids. The chain's CDR3 is CASSQVPTSHGELFF. The CDR3 DNA reads as TGCGCCAGCAGCCAAGTTCCCACTAGCCACGGGGAGCTGTTTTTT.

This clonotype was detected a few times. The J gene is TRBJ2-3, the V gene TRBV5-1; weak D call: TRBD1 (6 bases). CDR3 size: 14 residues. The ends were cut back, 0 bases at V and 3 bases at J, with 8 bases in the middle. CDR1 is SGHRS, CDR2 YFSETQ, per germline. The CDR3 spells CASSLGDKTDTQYF. CDR3 bases: TGCGCCAGCAGCTTGGGGGACAAAACAGATACGCAGTATTTT. The full variable domain, completed using reference TRBV5-1 and TRBJ2-3, is KAGVTQTPRYLIKTRGQQVTLSCSPISGHRSVSWYQQTPGQGLQFLFEYFSETQRNKGNFPGRFSGRQFSNSRSEMNVSTLELGDSALYLCASSLGDKTDTQYFGPGTRLTVL.

This clonotype was detected ten times or more. The V gene is TRBV28, the J gene TRBJ2-1; D is unresolved. CDR1 is MDHEN and CDR2 is SYDVKM in the germline V gene. This CDR3 has 12 residues. The V and J ends lost 4 bases and 12 bases respectively, with 13 bases between them. The CDR3 DNA is TGTGCCAGCAGTTCCCCTCCCATGGGGCAGTTCTTC. Its translation: CASSSPPMGQFF.

This clonotype was picked up a small number of times. The chain couples TRBV11-2 to TRBJ1-4, with TRBD1 matching 8 bases. Germline V gives CDR1 SGHAT, CDR2 FQNNGV. V dropped 3 bases and J dropped 3; count of bases not matched to a gene: 6. The CDR3 extends over 16 amino acids. CDR3 bases: TGTGCCAGCAGCTTGGGAGAGGGACAGGCTAATGAAAAACTGTTTTTT. It translates to CASSLGEGQANEKLFF. The variable domain in full, with the rest retrieved from reference TRBV11-2 and TRBJ1-4, is EAGVAQSPRYKIIEKRQSVAFWCNPISGHATLYWYQQILGQGPKLLIQFQNNGVVDDSQLPKDRFSAERLKGVDSTLKIQPAKLEDSAVYLCASSLGEGQANEKLFFGSGTQLSVL.

Many counts were recorded for this clonotype. The chain employs TRBV5-1 and TRBJ1-1; perhaps TRBD1 as D (5 bases). CDR1 is SGHRS, CDR2 YFSETQ, per germline. This CDR3 comprises 14 residues. The V gene lost 3 bases and the J gene lost 3 bases, with 12 bases spanning the gap. For the CDR3, the DNA is TGCGCCAGCAGCTGGGGGGGAGGCTACACTGAAGCTTTCTTT. Its translation is CASSWGGGYTEAFF.

The sample holds many counts of this clonotype. The chain links TRBV18 to TRBJ2-7; D remains ambiguous. The CDR3 is 16 amino acids. Germline V gives CDR1 KGHSH, CDR2 LQKENI. V was cut by 2 bases and J by 4 bases, with 18 bases left in between. CDR3 DNA: TGTGCCAGCTCACCAAATAGTGGTTGGCAGTTATACGAGCAGTACTTC. It encodes CASSPNSGWQLYEQYF.

This chain connects TRBV9 to TRBJ2-7, with D possibly matching TRBD1 (6 bases). Germline V lookup: CDR1 SGDLS, CDR2 YYNGEE. Between the trimmed V and J ends, which lost 0 bases and 6 bases, there was a span of 28 bases. The CDR3 loop spans 19 amino acids. Written as DNA, the CDR3 is TGTGCCAGCAGCGTAGGACTGGGGGACACAAGGACCAGGAGCCCCGAGCAGTACTTC. This sequence encodes CASSVGLGDTRTRSPEQYF.

This clonotype has at least ten counts. This chain connects TRBV9 to TRBJ2-7; 9 nucleotides agree with TRBD2. CDR1 SGDLS and CDR2 YYNGEE come from the germline V gene. V lost 0 bases to trimming and J lost 3 bases; unmatched junction nucleotides: 4. The CDR3 totals 15 residues. CDR3 DNA: TGTGCCAGCAGCGTAGAAGGCGGGGGGGACTACGAGCAGTACTTC. This translates into CASSVEGGGDYEQYF. The full variable domain, completed using reference TRBV9 and TRBJ2-7, is DSGVTQTPKHLITATGQRVTLRCSPRSGDLSVYWYQQSLDQGLQFLIQYYNGEERAKGNILERFSAQQFPDLHSELNLSSLELGDSALYFCASSVEGGGDYEQYFGPGTRLTVT.

The chain combines TRBV7-2 with TRBJ2-1, with D perhaps matching TRBD1 or TRBD2 (6 bases each). CDR1 is SGHTA and CDR2 is FQGNSA in the germline V gene. V dropped 5 bases and J dropped 8 bases, with 19 bases sitting between them. This CDR3 spans 15 amino acids. The CDR3 coding sequence is TGTGCCAGCAGCCCAGTGGGGGGCCCGGGCGATGAGCAGTTCTTC. Protein product: CASSPVGGPGDEQFF.

CDR3 in DNA: TGTGCCAGCAGTTTATTGGATGCGAATCAGCCCCAGCATTTT. This sequence encodes CASSLLDANQPQHF. The V and J genes are TRBV12-3 or TRBV12-4 and TRBJ1-5, with D unclear. V lost 2 bases and J lost 4, with 9 bases in between. This CDR3 has 14 residues.

CDR3 sequence (DNA): TGTGCCAGCAGTGGCCAGAGCTATGAAAAACTGTTTTTT. This codes for CASSGQSYEKLFF. The chain employs TRBV6-1 and TRBJ1-4, with D hard to call. The ends were cut back, 4 bases at V and 6 bases at J, with 9 bases in the middle. Germline V gene data show CDR1 as MNHNS and CDR2 as SASEGT. The CDR3 totals 13 residues.

This clonotype was seen a few times. V and J are TRBV28 and TRBJ2-3; tentative D call: TRBD2 (6 bases). This CDR3 has 15 amino acids. Germline V gives CDR1 MDHEN, CDR2 SYDVKM. Trimming shortened V by 4 bases and J by 6 bases, and 17 bases separated the two germline ends. The CDR3 here is CASSSPSLGRDTQYF. As DNA, the CDR3 is TGTGCCAGCAGTTCCCCCTCCCTGGGGAGGGATACGCAGTATTTT.

The table lists this clonotype with a few counts. This sequence joins TRBV10-1 and TRBJ2-7; the match to TRBD1 covers 11 bases. The CDR3 totals 13 residues. CDR1 is WNHNN, CDR2 SYGVQD, per germline (reference sequence). The junction had 6 bases not matched to a gene; V was cut back by 7 bases and J by 7 bases. The CDR3: CASNRDRGSEQYF. CDR3 nucleotide sequence: TGCGCCAGCAACCGGGACAGGGGGTCAGAGCAGTACTTC.

This clonotype has at least ten counts. The chain has TRBV28 and TRBJ2-5; weak D call: TRBD2 (5 bases). Germline V gene data show CDR1 as MDHEN and CDR2 as SYDVKM. CDR3 length: 15 residues. V was cut by 2 bases and J by 5 bases, with 15 bases left in between. CDR3 amino acids: CASSLPQLGKETQYF. CDR3 sequence (DNA): TGTGCCAGCAGTTTACCCCAACTAGGGAAGGAGACCCAGTACTTC. Combining the CDR3 with reference TRBV28 and TRBJ2-5 gives the whole variable domain DVKVTQSSRYLVKRTGEKVFLECVQDMDHENMFWYRQDPGLGLRLIYFSYDVKMKEKGDIPEGYSVSREKKERFSLILESASTNQTSMYLCASSLPQLGKETQYFGPGTRLLVL.

Many counts were recorded for this clonotype. The V gene is TRBV5-1, the J gene TRBJ2-7; 8 bases fit TRBD2. CDR1 SGHRS and CDR2 YFSETQ come from the germline V gene. V dropped 3 bases and J dropped 1; count of bases not matched to a gene: 12. The CDR3 runs 17 residues. For the CDR3, the DNA is TGCGCCAGCAGCTCCGGGGGGGCAGGAGTATTGTCCTACGAGCAGTACTTC. Encoded protein: CASSSGGAGVLSYEQYF.